The clone carrying this TCR beta chain has a count of ten or more. These data are taken from a study of identical twins. TCRdb recomputed calls from the 5' RACE reads with MiXCR, one row per CDR3 protein. Of 450,000 to 600,000 distinct CDR3 sequences detected, more than 20% appear once; the ten largest clones hold roughly 0.5%. Germline V CDR1 and CDR2: SGHDN, FVKESK. CDR3 length: 15 amino acids. The V end lost 6 bases, the J end lost 4 bases, and 16 bases lay between the germline ends. The data also belong to a second study, concerning yellow fever vaccine responses in identical twins.

This chain connects TRBV14 to TRBJ2-1; perhaps TRBD2 as D (6 bases). This receptor was taken from a woman aged 18-29 years in good health. Sequencing was carried out using CD4+ T cells sorted from blood. CDR3 DNA: TGTGCCAGCAGTCAACAGCGGCTAGCGTACAATGAGCAGTTCTTC. The encoded protein is CASSQQRLAYNEQFF.